Described below is a single T cell receptor beta chain sequence and its context. V lost 9 bases, J lost 3 bases, and 3 bases stayed unmatched. This CDR3 region has 13 residues. Germline CDR1 LNHDA, CDR2 SQIVND (reference sequence). The entry originates in a study of blood T cell repertoires in COVID-19. Across the study: The cDNA or gDNA used as material had been derived from T cells, B-cell-depleted T cells, or PBMCs.

The repertoire was sequenced with immunoSEQ multiplex PCR; TCRdb's copy has only in-frame clones and lacks some. The sample gives more than 200,000 clones, roughly 90% of which show up once; 1.5% to 2% is in the top ten. The sample taken for sequencing was peripheral blood. The gene calls are TRBV19 and TRBJ2-1, with 9 bases aligning to TRBD2. This clonotype was obtained from a man younger than 45 with active or convalescent COVID-19. CDR3 sequence reads: CASVSGGYNEQFF. The CDR3 bases are TGTGCCAGCGTTAGCGGGGGCTACAATGAGCAGTTCTTC.